Listed below are T cell receptor beta chains from one sample, sequenced in a study of shared clonotypes between healthy human individuals. TCRdb's copy holds only in-frame clones and misses some; the assay was immunoSEQ multiplex PCR. The sample consists of about 1 million clones, roughly 70% of them appearing once. The sequenced material came from memory CD4+ T cells sorted from blood. Receptor source: a young man in good health. Each CDR3 is given with its conserved first and last residue. The D gene is left open where the match is weak. Not every row has a clone size; where given, it reads once, few, many or a size class.

clone_size	j_call	d_call	v_call	cdr3_aa	cdr3_nt
-	TRBJ2-5	-	TRBV7-9	CASSLVSTLGETQYF	TGTGCCAGCAGCTTAGTGTCCACTTTGGGTGAGACCCAGTACTTC
-	TRBJ2-3	TRBD2	TRBV6-6	CASRASGSGNTQYF	TGTGCCAGCAGGGCTAGCGGGAGCGGGAATACGCAGTATTTT
-	TRBJ2-2	-	TRBV4-2	CASSQDLASVMGRELFF	TGTGCCAGCAGCCAAGATTTAGCTAGCGTTATGGGCAGGGAGCTGTTTTTT
-	TRBJ2-6	-	TRBV7-9	CASSLTGEYSGANVLTF	TGTGCCAGCAGCTTGACCGGGGAGTACTCTGGGGCCAACGTCCTGACTTTC
-	TRBJ2-1	-	TRBV5-4	CASSFDGISYNEQFF	TGTGCCAGCAGCTTTGACGGTATCTCCTACAATGAGCAGTTCTTC
-	TRBJ2-7	-	TRBV7-8	CASSFPDRGYEQYF	TGTGCCAGCAGCTTTCCGGACAGAGGTTACGAGCAGTACTTC
many	TRBJ2-7	-	TRBV4-3	CASSQDLGGYYEQYF	TGCGCCAGCAGCCAAGATTTGGGGGGCTACTACGAGCAGTACTTC
-	TRBJ1-2	TRBD1	TRBV5-8	CASSYLGGTGGSGYTF	TGTGCCAGCAGCTATCTCGGAGGGACAGGGGGCAGTGGCTACACCTTC
-	TRBJ1-3	-	TRBV7-2	CASSLEEGRAGNTIYF	TGTGCCAGCAGCCTCGAAGAGGGGCGGGCTGGAAACACCATATATTTT
-	TRBJ2-1	-	TRBV7-7	CASSPQPYNEQFF	TGTGCTAGCAGCCCCCAGCCTTACAATGAGCAGTTCTTC
few	TRBJ2-5	-	TRBV5-6	CASSFPGREETQYF	TGTGCCAGCAGCTTCCCAGGGAGAGAAGAGACCCAGTACTTC
-	TRBJ2-3	-	TRBV10-3	CAITPGVSTDTQYF	TGTGCCATCACCCCCGGCGTAAGCACAGATACGCAGTATTTT
few	TRBJ2-5	-	TRBV5-4	CASSLASVGETQYF	TGTGCCAGCAGCTTGGCCTCAGTTGGGGAGACCCAGTACTTC
-	TRBJ2-2	-	TRBV6-1	CASSATLRTGELFF	TGTGCCAGCAGTGCCACCCTGAGGACCGGGGAGCTGTTTTTT
-	TRBJ2-1	-	TRBV10-3	CAIGSGTSYNEQFF	TGTGCCATCGGAAGCGGGACATCCTACAATGAGCAGTTCTTC
-	TRBJ1-5	-	TRBV11-2	CASSLYRVNQPQHF	TGTGCCAGCAGCTTGTACAGGGTTAATCAGCCCCAGCATTTT